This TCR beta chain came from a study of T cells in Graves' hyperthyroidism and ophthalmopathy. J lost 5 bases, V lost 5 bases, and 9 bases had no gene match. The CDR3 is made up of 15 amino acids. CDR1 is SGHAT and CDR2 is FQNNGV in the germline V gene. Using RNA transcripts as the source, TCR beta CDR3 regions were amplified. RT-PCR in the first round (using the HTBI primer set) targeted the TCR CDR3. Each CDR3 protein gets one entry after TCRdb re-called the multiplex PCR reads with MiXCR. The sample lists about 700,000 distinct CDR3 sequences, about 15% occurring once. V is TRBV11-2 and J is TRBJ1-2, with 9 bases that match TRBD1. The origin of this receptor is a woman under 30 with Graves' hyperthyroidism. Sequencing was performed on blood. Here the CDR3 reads CASSEGTGIAYGYTF. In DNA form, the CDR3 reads TGTGCCAGCAGCGAAGGGACAGGGATCGCTTATGGCTACACCTTC.